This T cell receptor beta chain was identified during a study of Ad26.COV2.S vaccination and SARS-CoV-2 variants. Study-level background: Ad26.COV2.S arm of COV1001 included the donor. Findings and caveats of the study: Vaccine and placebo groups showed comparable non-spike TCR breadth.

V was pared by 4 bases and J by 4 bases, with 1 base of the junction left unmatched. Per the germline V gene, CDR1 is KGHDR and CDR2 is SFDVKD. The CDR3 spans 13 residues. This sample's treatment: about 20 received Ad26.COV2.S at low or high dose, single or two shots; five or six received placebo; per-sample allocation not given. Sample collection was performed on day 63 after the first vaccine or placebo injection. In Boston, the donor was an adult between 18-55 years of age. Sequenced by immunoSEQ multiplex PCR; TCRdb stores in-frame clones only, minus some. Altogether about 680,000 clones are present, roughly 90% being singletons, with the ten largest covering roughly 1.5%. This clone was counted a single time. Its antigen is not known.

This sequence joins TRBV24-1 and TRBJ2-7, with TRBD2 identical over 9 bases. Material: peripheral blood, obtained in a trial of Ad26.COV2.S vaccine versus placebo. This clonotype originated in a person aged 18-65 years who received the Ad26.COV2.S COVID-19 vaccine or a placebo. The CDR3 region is CATSEAGGYEQYF. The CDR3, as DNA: TGTGCCACCAGTGAAGCGGGAGGTTACGAGCAGTACTTC.